One sample yielded the 20 T cell receptor beta chains listed below, sequenced in a study of blood T cell repertoires in COVID-19. Clones were sequenced by immunoSEQ multiplex PCR, and TCRdb holds only the in-frame ones, with some missing. The profile shows some 110,000 clones, approximately 84% of them singletons. Sequencing input: peripheral blood. Source of these receptors: a man in his forties with acute or convalescent COVID-19.

This chain uses TRBV5-6 with TRBJ1-2; a weak D match, TRBD1 (5 bases). V shed 1 base and J shed 1 base, with 11 bases lying between them. This CDR3 contains 15 residues. The germline gives CDR1 SGHDT, CDR2 YYEEEE. CDR3 region: CASSLLGRDNYGYTF. The CDR3 DNA sequence: TGTGCCAGCAGCTTGTTGGGCAGGGATAACTATGGCTACACCTTC.

This clone came up once. The chain combines TRBV29-1 with TRBJ1-2, with D maybe TRBD1 (6 bases). Germline CDR1 reads SQVTM; CDR2 reads ANQGSEA. The V gene lost 3 bases and the J gene lost 4 bases, with 12 bases spanning the gap. CDR3 length equals 13 residues. CDR3 DNA sequence: TGCAGCGTTGACCCGACAGGAATCTATGGCTACACCTTC. Its protein is CSVDPTGIYGYTF.

This chain joins TRBV5-1 and TRBJ2-7; D is possibly TRBD2 (6 bases). CDR3 length: 14 amino acids. Looked up from germline, CDR1 is SGHRS and CDR2 is YFSETQ. Deletions cut 4 bases from V and 5 bases from J, with 16 bases between. The CDR3 loop is CASSVDRGEDEQYF. Written as DNA, the CDR3 is TGCGCCAGCAGCGTTGACAGAGGGGAGGACGAGCAGTACTTC.

CDR3 DNA sequence: TGTGCCAGCAGCTTAAATGCGGGAGCGGGGGGGTGGCCAGATACGCAGTATTTT. This codes for CASSLNAGAGGWPDTQYF. The chain uses TRBV7-9 and TRBJ2-3; 10 bases map to TRBD2. This CDR3 is 18 amino acids long. Germline loops: CDR1 SEHNR, CDR2 FQNEAQ (reference sequence). Trimming took 2 bases from V and 4 from J; bases not matched to a gene: 12. Full variable domain (missing parts from reference TRBV7-9 and TRBJ2-3): DTGVSQNPRHKITKRGQNVTFRCDPISEHNRLYWYRQTLGQGPEFLTYFQNEAQLEKSRLLSDRFSAERPKGSFSTLEIQRTEQGDSAMYLCASSLNAGAGGWPDTQYFGPGTRLTVL.

The V call is TRBV27, the J call TRBJ2-6, with 9 nucleotides matching TRBD1. Germline CDR1 reads MNHEY; CDR2 reads SMNVEV (reference sequence). The CDR3 runs to 15 residues. V trimming: 5 bases; J trimming: 4 bases; junction bases outside the gene matches: 3. The CDR3 coding sequence is TGTGCCAGCAGTCACAGGGGGCTAGGGGCCAACGTCCTGACTTTC. Protein sequence: CASSHRGLGANVLTF.

The CDR3 nucleotides read TGTGCCAGCAGCCCGTTAGCGGGAGTAGCAGATACGCAGTATTTT. Translating gives CASSPLAGVADTQYF. The chain couples TRBV3-1 (or the pseudogene TRBV3-2) to TRBJ2-3; TRBD2 aligns across 9 bases. The V gene's germline CDR1 is LGHDT and CDR2 YNNKEL (reference sequence). J lost 4 bases, V lost 4 bases, and 6 bases had no gene match. The length of the CDR3 is 15 residues.

V usage is TRBV7-9 and J usage is TRBJ2-7, with TRBD1 matching over 7 bases. The CDR3 totals 13 residues. In germline, CDR1 is SEHNR, CDR2 FQNEAQ (reference sequence). The V gene end was trimmed by 3 bases and the J gene end by 1 base; junction bases not matched to a gene: 0. The CDR3 DNA follows: TGTGCCAGCAGCTTCAGGGGGTCCTACGAGCAGTACTTC. Translation: CASSFRGSYEQYF.

This chain joins TRBV4-3 and TRBJ2-1, with 7 nucleotides matching TRBD1. Germline V lookup: CDR1 LGHNA, CDR2 YSLEER. The CDR3 spans 14 residues. V was pared by 4 bases and J by 8 bases, with 8 bases of the junction left unmatched. The CDR3 is CASSPGGSSDEQFF. In DNA, the CDR3 is TGCGCCAGCAGCCCAGGGGGTAGTTCGGATGAGCAGTTCTTC.

V is TRBV21-1 and J is TRBJ2-1; no check of the table's D call, TRBD2, against the DNA was made. TRBV21-1 represents a pseudogene. This CDR3 has 23 residues. Written as DNA, the CDR3 is TGTGCCAGCAGCAAAGATTCGCGTGGTGGGTGGCCTATAGTACACCCTAGCGGGAGGGATCAGTTCTTC. Amino acid sequence: CASSKDSRGGWPIVHPSGRDQFF.

Only a few counts were recorded for this clone. The V and J genes are TRBV2 and TRBJ1-2; TRBD1 matches 7 bases. The germline V gene has CDR1 SNHLY and CDR2 FYNNEI. Germline trimming cut 1 base from V and 4 bases from J; bases unmatched to any gene: 3. The CDR3 covers 14 residues. The CDR3 loop is CASSEVRGAYGYTF. The CDR3 nucleotides are TGTGCCAGCAGTGAAGTCAGGGGGGCCTATGGCTACACCTTC.

The chain combines TRBV11-3 with TRBJ2-1; D gene uncertain. The CDR3 sequence is 13 residues long. With 5 bases removed from V and 8 bases from J, the gap between germline ends came to 13 bases. Germline CDR1 SGHNT, CDR2 YENEEA. CDR3 coding DNA: TGTGCCAGCAGCGATAGAAAAACCCATGAGCAGTTCTTC. Translation gives CASSDRKTHEQFF.

The chain recombines TRBV10-3 with TRBJ1-2; D may be TRBD1 (5 bases). The CDR3 contains 14 residues. The V gene's germline CDR1 is ENHRY and CDR2 SYGVKD. Trimming stripped 6 bases from V and 2 bases from J, with 13 bases between. In DNA form, the CDR3 reads TGTGCCATCAGCGGCACGACAGCGAACTATGGCTACACCTTC. Translation: CAISGTTANYGYTF.

The rearrangement links TRBV19 to TRBJ1-5, with TRBD1 matching over 7 bases. CDR3 length: 14 amino acids. V shed 6 bases, J shed 3 bases, and the junction held 5 bases outside the gene matches. CDR1 LNHDA and CDR2 SQIVND come from the germline V gene (reference sequence). The CDR3 region has the DNA TGTGCCAGTAGGATCGACAGGGTCAATCAGCCCCAGCATTTT. Translation: CASRIDRVNQPQHF.

This chain joins TRBV19 and TRBJ2-7, with D perhaps TRBD2 (5 bases). V was clipped by 5 bases and J by 2 bases, with 16 bases between them. CDR1 and CDR2 from the germline V gene are LNHDA and SQIVND (reference sequence). The CDR3 runs to 15 residues. The CDR3 bases are TGTGCCAGTAGTGCGGGCCCCAGTCCACCCTACGAGCAGTACTTC. Its translation is CASSAGPSPPYEQYF.

This rearrangement joins TRBV7-9 to TRBJ2-2; a weak D match, TRBD1 (6 bases). Germline V lookup: CDR1 SEHNR, CDR2 FQNEAQ (reference sequence). The V end lost 5 bases, the J end lost 3 bases, and 19 bases lay between the germline ends. The CDR3 runs 17 residues. This CDR3 is CASSPSPTGMDTGELFF. CDR3 in DNA: TGTGCCAGCAGCCCCTCACCGACAGGAATGGACACCGGGGAGCTGTTTTTT.

This clone was counted a single time. The chain couples TRBV2 to TRBJ2-1; 7 bases line up with TRBD2. CDR1 is SNHLY, CDR2 FYNNEI, per germline. The CDR3 spans 14 residues. V gave up 6 bases and J gave up 4 bases; unmatched junction bases: 6. CDR3 DNA: TGTGCCAGCAGACGGCGGGAGACTTACAATGAGCAGTTCTTC. The encoded protein is CASRRRETYNEQFF.

This chain links TRBV28 with TRBJ2-1, with D tentatively TRBD2 (6 bases). Deletions cut 4 bases from V and 0 bases from J, with 13 bases between. Germline loops: CDR1 MDHEN, CDR2 SYDVKM. The CDR3 sequence is 16 residues long. The DNA of the CDR3 is TGTGCCAGCAGTTCTAGCGTCCGTTTCTCCTACAATGAGCAGTTCTTC. Translating gives CASSSSVRFSYNEQFF.

This clone appeared once. J is TRBJ2-1 and V is TRBV6-1; D remains unclear. Germline V gene data show CDR1 as MNHNS and CDR2 as SASEGT. V lost 4 bases and J 0 bases, leaving 13 bases between the germline ends. There are 16 residues in the CDR3. The CDR3 coding sequence is TGTGCCAGCAGTGCATTCGTAGAAGTCTCCTACAATGAGCAGTTCTTC. It specifies CASSAFVEVSYNEQFF.

This sequence joins TRBV15 and TRBJ2-5; 8 nucleotides align to TRBD2. The germline V gene has CDR1 LNHNV and CDR2 YYDKDF (reference sequence). The CDR3 is 17 residues long. Trimming at V came to 3 bases and at J to 2 bases, leaving 11 bases not matched to a gene. The CDR3 DNA reads TGTGCCACCAGCAGGTCTGTAAGGACTAGCCGGCAAGAGACCCAGTACTTC. Encoded protein: CATSRSVRTSRQETQYF. The full variable domain, in which reference TRBV15 and TRBJ2-5 provide the parts outside the CDR3, is DAMVIQNPRYQVTQFGKPVTLSCSQTLNHNVMYWYQQKSSQAPKLLFHYYDKDFNNEADTPDNFQSRRPNTSFCFLDIRSPGLGDTAMYLCATSRSVRTSRQETQYFGPGTRLLVL.

The chain uses TRBV2 and TRBJ1-6; no clear D. V was shortened by 10 bases and J by 4 bases, with 14 bases between the two germline ends. Looked up from germline, CDR1 is SNHLY and CDR2 is FYNNEI. This CDR3 is built from 14 residues. This CDR3 reads CATTVAEYNSPLHF. CDR3 bases: TGTGCCACCACGGTCGCCGAATATAATTCACCCCTCCACTTT.